Listed below are T cell receptor beta chains from one sample, sequenced in a study of T-cell reconstitution after alpha-beta-depleted transplantation in children. TCRdb redid the calling of the PCR reads with MiXCR, one entry per CDR3 protein. The top ten clones hold around 0.79% of a sample with under 850,000 distinct CDR3 sequences, about 12% of them seen once. The specimen was PBMCs, collected before TCRalphabeta/CD19-depleted stem cell transplant. The receptors derive from a girl aged 2 to 9 with congenital amegakaryocytic thrombocytopenia, due to receive a stem cell transplant. The CDR3 runs from the conserved cysteine through the conserved F or W. Each record gives: V gene, D gene, J gene, clone size, CDR3 DNA, CDR3 protein. D genes are given only for firm matches. Clone size is given for some rows only: seen once, a few or many times, or a class if the clone is expanded.

TRBV7-6	NA	TRBJ2-1	NA	TGTGCCAGCAGCGAGGGGGAGGATAATTCGCAGTTCTTC	CASSEGEDNSQFF
TRBV5-1	NA	TRBJ2-7	NA	TGCGCCAGCAGCTCCGAACTGCAGGGCTACGAGCAGTACTTC	CASSSELQGYEQYF
TRBV12-3/TRBV12-4	NA	TRBJ2-3	few	TGTGCCAGCAGCCACGACGCGCTAGCCGTAGATACGCAGTATTTT	CASSHDALAVDTQYF
TRBV10-3	NA	TRBJ1-5	many	TGTGCCATCAGTGACGCAGGGGAGAGTCAGCCCCAGCATTTT	CAISDAGESQPQHF
TRBV12-3/TRBV12-4	NA	TRBJ2-7	NA	TGTGCCAGCAGTGTTACCGGGACTCCCTACGAGCAGTACTTC	CASSVTGTPYEQYF
TRBV14	TRBD2	TRBJ2-7	NA	TGTGCCAGCAGCCAAGTATGGGGACTAGCTTCCTACGAGCAGTACTTC	CASSQVWGLASYEQYF
TRBV20-1	NA	TRBJ2-2	many	TGCAGTGCTAGAGATTGGGAACAGGGCCGGACCGGGGAGCTGTTTTTT	CSARDWEQGRTGELFF
TRBV14	TRBD2	TRBJ2-1	few	TGTGCCAGCAGCAGAACTAGCGGGAGTCTCCGTTCCTACAATGAGCAGTTCTTC	CASSRTSGSLRSYNEQFF
TRBV5-1	NA	TRBJ2-5	NA	TGCGCCAGCAGCTCCCTGGGTATAATAGCAGAGACCCAGTACTTC	CASSSLGIIAETQYF
TRBV11-2	NA	TRBJ1-2	NA	TGTGCCAGCAGGAATTTCGGACGCGCCGGGAGGGATGGCTACACCTTC	CASRNFGRAGRDGYTF
TRBV12-3/TRBV12-4	NA	TRBJ2-1	NA	TGTGCCAGCAGCCATCAGGACTATCTTGGTGAGCAGTTCTTC	CASSHQDYLGEQFF
TRBV5-1	TRBD2	TRBJ2-7	few	TGCGCCAGCAGCTTGGATGCGGGGACTATGGTCACCTACGAGCAGTACTTC	CASSLDAGTMVTYEQYF
TRBV6-4	NA	TRBJ2-1	many	TGTGCCAGCAGTGACTCGGCGGGGGCAGGCAATGAGCAGTTCTTC	CASSDSAGAGNEQFF
TRBV3-1	NA	TRBJ2-7	NA	TGTGCCAGCAGCCCATTGGCGGAAGCCTACGAGCAGTACTTC	CASSPLAEAYEQYF
TRBV5-1	NA	TRBJ2-1	many	TGCGCCAGCAGCTTGGTCCAGGAGGGGCAGTTCTTC	CASSLVQEGQFF
TRBV7-6	NA	TRBJ2-3	NA	TGTGCCAGCAGCTTAGGGGGGACCGTTAGCACAGATACGCAGTATTTT	CASSLGGTVSTDTQYF
TRBV15	TRBD2	TRBJ2-1	NA	TGTGCCACTGTGGAGTCCGGGACTAGCGCAAACAATGAGCAGTTCTTC	CATVESGTSANNEQFF
TRBV5-1	TRBD2	TRBJ2-1	many	TGCGCCAGCAGCTTGCGTACTAGCGGGCTTAGCTCCTACAATGAGCAGTTCTTC	CASSLRTSGLSSYNEQFF
TRBV3-1	NA	TRBJ1-2	few	TGTGCCAGCAGCCAAGTCACCGAGTGGTCCGCTCCTAACTATGGCTACACCTTC	CASSQVTEWSAPNYGYTF
TRBV20-1	TRBD1	TRBJ2-3	NA	TGCAGTGCTCCCGGGACAGGGGCGGCAGATACGCAGTATTTT	CSAPGTGAADTQYF
TRBV4-1	NA	TRBJ2-4	many	TGCGCCAGCAGCCAAGTGGGGGCTCGAGGCAAAAACATTCAGTACTTC	CASSQVGARGKNIQYF
TRBV3-1	TRBD2	TRBJ2-1	NA	TGTGCCAGCAGCACCAACATAGCGGGAGGGTCCTACAATGAGCAGTTCTTC	CASSTNIAGGSYNEQFF
TRBV30	TRBD2	TRBJ2-5	few	TGTGCCTGGAGTTCGGGAGGCGAGACCCAGTACTTC	CAWSSGGETQYF
TRBV19	TRBD2	TRBJ2-7	few	TGTGCCAGTAGTCTTGGACTAGCAACGGGCTTGTACGAGCAGTACTTC	CASSLGLATGLYEQYF
TRBV20-1	TRBD2	TRBJ2-5	many	TGCAGTGCTCTGACTAGCGCAGAGACCCAGTACTTC	CSALTSAETQYF
TRBV3-1	NA	TRBJ1-3	NA	TGTGCCAGCAGCCAATTTAGGGGCGGGGCTGGAAACACCATATATTTT	CASSQFRGGAGNTIYF
TRBV29-1	NA	TRBJ1-1	many	TGCAGCGTTGTATCATGGGGGCTTGAAGCTTTCTTT	CSVVSWGLEAFF
TRBV20-1	NA	TRBJ2-7	NA	TGCAGTGCTAACGATATGGTCTACGAGCAGTACTTC	CSANDMVYEQYF
TRBV5-1	NA	TRBJ2-5	NA	TGCGCCAGCAGCTTGGCGCCGGTCCTCGAGACCCAGTACTTC	CASSLAPVLETQYF
TRBV10-3	NA	TRBJ2-7	many	TGTGCCATCAACACCGGGAGCTACGAGCAGTACTTC	CAINTGSYEQYF
TRBV28	NA	TRBJ1-6	many	TGTGCCAGCAGTTTAGGCAGGGTTCGATCCTATAATTCACCCCTCCACTTT	CASSLGRVRSYNSPLHF
TRBV5-1	NA	TRBJ1-1	many	TGTGCCAGCAGTTTGAGGCCGAACACTGAAGCTTTCTTT	CASSLRPNTEAFF
TRBV30	NA	TRBJ1-5	NA	TGTGCCTGGAGCGACTGGTGGAATCAGCCCCAGCATTTT	CAWSDWWNQPQHF
TRBV12-3/TRBV12-4	NA	TRBJ2-3	few	TGTGCCAGCAGTCGCCTGGGGAACACAGATACGCAGTATTTT	CASSRLGNTDTQYF
TRBV28	TRBD2	TRBJ2-4	many	TGTGCCAGCAGTTTGTGGGGAGGGCCTTTGAAAAACATTCAGTACTTC	CASSLWGGPLKNIQYF
TRBV5-6	NA	TRBJ2-7	few	TGTGCCAGCAGCCTGTGGTCCCCGGCTGACTACGAGCAGTACTTC	CASSLWSPADYEQYF
TRBV20-1	TRBD1	TRBJ2-3	few	TGCAGTGCACGGGACAGGTACACGGATACGCAGTATTTT	CSARDRYTDTQYF
TRBV20-1	NA	TRBJ2-7	many	TGCAGTGCGAAGACCAGGAGGCGCACGAGTTCCTACGAGCAGTACTTC	CSAKTRRRTSSYEQYF
TRBV20-1	TRBD2	TRBJ2-1	many	TGCAGTGTGACTAGCGGGTACAATGAGCAGTTCTTC	CSVTSGYNEQFF
TRBV29-1	TRBD2	TRBJ2-5	many	TGCAGCGTTGAAGACCCGCGGATGGCTAGCGGTCGAGAGACCCAGTACTTC	CSVEDPRMASGRETQYF
TRBV10-3	TRBD2	TRBJ2-3	few	TGTGCCATCAGGCGGTCGAGCGGGAGGGTAGGAGATACGCAGTATTTT	CAIRRSSGRVGDTQYF
TRBV20-1	NA	TRBJ1-1	NA	TGCAGTGCTCAAGGGACGGTGAACACTGAAGCTTTCTTT	CSAQGTVNTEAFF
TRBV5-1	TRBD2	TRBJ2-4	NA	TGCGCCAGCAGCCCGAGGGAAACGACTAGCGGCCTTTACGACTTC	CASSPRETTSGLYDF
TRBV20-1	NA	TRBJ2-1	many	TGCAGTGCTAGAGAAGACTACTCCTACAATGAGCAGTTCTTC	CSAREDYSYNEQFF
TRBV12-3/TRBV12-4	NA	TRBJ1-1	many	TGTGCCAGCAGTTTAGTATCGTGGTTCGAAACTGAAGCTTTCTTT	CASSLVSWFETEAFF
TRBV3-1	NA	TRBJ1-1	many	TGTGCCAGCTGCCCCCCGGGGCGCACTGAAGCTTTCTTT	CASCPPGRTEAFF
TRBV5-8	NA	TRBJ2-3	few	TGTGCCAGCAGCTTAGGGACGCCCTCGTATACCGATACGCAGTATTTT	CASSLGTPSYTDTQYF
TRBV5-1	NA	TRBJ2-7	many	TGCGCCAGCAGTTCCCAGGGCGATTCCTACGAGCAGTACTTC	CASSSQGDSYEQYF
TRBV20-1	TRBD2	TRBJ2-3	many	TGCAGTGCTCGCCCGGAGCGGCGGGAGGATCCCACAGATACGCAGTATTTT	CSARPERREDPTDTQYF
TRBV7-9	TRBD1	TRBJ1-4	NA	TGTGCCAGCAGCCCGCAGGGGGCGGCTAATGAAAAACTGTTTTTT	CASSPQGAANEKLFF
TRBV28	NA	TRBJ2-4	NA	TGTGCCAGCAGTGACCTTGGACAGCTATCGCTAGCCAAAAACATTCAGTACTTC	CASSDLGQLSLAKNIQYF
TRBV20-1	NA	TRBJ1-2	many	TGCAGTGCTAGGCCCCGGACGGTGGACTATGGCTACACCTTC	CSARPRTVDYGYTF
TRBV19	TRBD1	TRBJ1-5	NA	TGTGCCAGTAGTGCGGACAGGGATCAGCCCCAGCATTTT	CASSADRDQPQHF
TRBV20-1	NA	TRBJ2-1	NA	TGCAGTGCTAGAGATTTGGCGGCGGGATTGGATGAGCAGTTCTTC	CSARDLAAGLDEQFF
TRBV7-6	TRBD2	TRBJ2-1	few	TGTGCCAGCAGCCCCGAGGGGCGGGAGACTTACTCCTACAATGAGCAGTTCTTC	CASSPEGRETYSYNEQFF
TRBV5-1	NA	TRBJ2-5	NA	TGCGCCAGCAGTAGAGGGGAGCAAGAGACCCAGTACTTC	CASSRGEQETQYF
TRBV29-1	NA	TRBJ2-2	many	TGCAGCGTTGGTGGGTCGTCCACCGGGGAGCTGTTTTTT	CSVGGSSTGELFF
TRBV20-1	NA	TRBJ2-5	NA	TGCAGTGCCCGGTCAGGGGTCCGTGAGACCCAGTACTTC	CSARSGVRETQYF
TRBV12-3/TRBV12-4	TRBD1	TRBJ2-7	many	TGTGCCAGCAGTCGTAGACAGGGGCGCTACGAGCAGTACTTC	CASSRRQGRYEQYF